The rows below give T cell receptor beta chains drawn from one sample of a study of blood T cell repertoires in COVID-19. Assay: immunoSEQ multiplex PCR; the TCRdb copy retains only in-frame clones and omits some. The table records about half a million clones, approximately 85% of them present only once. The sequencing sample was made of peripheral blood. Receptor source: a human donor in a cohort sampled during active COVID-19. CDR3s include the opening cysteine and the closing phenylalanine or tryptophan. The D gene is left open where the match is weak. Rows may omit the clone size; those that give it use once, few, many or a size class.

TRBV7-2	NA	NA	16	TRBJ1-1	TGTGCCAGCAGCTTGCTTCCGTGGGGGGAAGGCACTGAAGCTTTCTTT	CASSLLPWGEGTEAFF
TRBV7-3	NA	NA	16	TRBJ1-1	TGTGCCAGCAGCCCTCTTGCGGCCGCCAGGGGCACTGAAGCTTTCTTT	CASSPLAAARGTEAFF
TRBV4-2	TRBD2	NA	17	TRBJ2-5	TGTGCCAGCAGCCAAAGTAGGGGACTAGCGGGGAAAGAGACCCAGTACTTC	CASSQSRGLAGKETQYF
TRBV4-1	NA	NA	15	TRBJ1-4	TGCGCCAGCAGCCGCAACAGCCTTCGTAATGAAAAACTGTTTTTT	CASSRNSLRNEKLFF
TRBV23-1	NA	NA	15	TRBJ1-5	TGCGCCAGCAGTCATTCCCCCACAGGGATTCAGCCCCAGCATTTT	CASSHSPTGIQPQHF
TRBV9	TRBD1	NA	15	TRBJ1-2	TGTGCCAGCAGCGTCCAGGGACAGGGGCTTAGTGGCTACACCTTC	CASSVQGQGLSGYTF
TRBV6-6	TRBD1	NA	16	TRBJ1-3	TGTGCCAGCAGTTACGGCAGGGGGAGCTCTGGAAACACCATATATTTT	CASSYGRGSSGNTIYF
TRBV24-1	NA	few	14	TRBJ1-1	TGTGCCACTCGCGGAGGGGCGGTGGACACTGAAGCTTTCTTT	CATRGGAVDTEAFF
TRBV7-9	TRBD1	NA	16	TRBJ2-1	TGTGCCAGCAGCTTATCCAGGGACAGGGGTTCTGGCGAGCAGTTCTTC	CASSLSRDRGSGEQFF
TRBV7-8	NA	NA	13	TRBJ1-1	TGTGCCAGCAGCCGGGGAGTGAACACTGAAGCTTTCTTT	CASSRGVNTEAFF
TRBV7-2	TRBD2	once	14	TRBJ2-5	TGTGCCAGCAGCTATTCTGGGACTAAAGAGACCCAGTACTTC	CASSYSGTKETQYF
TRBV7-2	TRBD2	NA	15	TRBJ2-5	TGTGCCAGCAGCTTCCAGCGGGGTGCCCAAGAGACCCAGTACTTC	CASSFQRGAQETQYF
TRBV10-1	NA	NA	13	TRBJ2-2	TGCGCCAGCAACAGGGAGGGGACCGGGGAGCTGTTTTTT	CASNREGTGELFF
TRBV6-2/TRBV6-3	NA	NA	12	TRBJ2-5	TGTGCCAGCAGTACCTCGGGGGAGACCCAGTACTTC	CASSTSGETQYF
TRBV30	NA	NA	11	TRBJ1-2	TGTGCCTGGAGTGTAACCCGGGGCTACACCTTC	CAWSVTRGYTF
TRBV7-2	TRBD2	NA	16	TRBJ2-3	TGTGCCAGCAGCATCGGACTAGCGGGAGGGATGGATACGCAGTATTTT	CASSIGLAGGMDTQYF
TRBV28	NA	NA	15	TRBJ2-7	TGTGCCAGCAGTTCCTCTAGCGCTCCCCCGGCCGAGCAGTACTTC	CASSSSSAPPAEQYF
TRBV12-3/TRBV12-4	TRBD1	NA	11	TRBJ1-4	TGTGCCAGCAGCCCACAGGGGGAACTGTTTTTT	CASSPQGELFF
TRBV7-2	NA	NA	16	TRBJ2-2	TGTGCCAGCAGCTTAGGTCAGGGTTTGAACACCGGGGAGCTGTTTTTT	CASSLGQGLNTGELFF
TRBV11-2	NA	NA	15	TRBJ1-2	TGTGCCAGCAGCCCGCGTCTACAGAATAACTATGGCTACACCTTC	CASSPRLQNNYGYTF
TRBV28	TRBD2	NA	16	TRBJ2-1	TGTGCCAGCAGCCTTCCGACTAGCGCGTACTACAATGAGCAGTTCTTC	CASSLPTSAYYNEQFF
TRBV6-5	NA	once	14	TRBJ1-2	TGTGCCAGCAGTACCTTCCAGGGTGGTTATGGCTACACCTTC	CASSTFQGGYGYTF
TRBV30	TRBD2	NA	15	TRBJ2-3	TGTGCCTGGAGTAAACTAGCGGCTAGCACAGATACGCAGTATTTT	CAWSKLAASTDTQYF
TRBV5-6	NA	NA	14	TRBJ2-1	TGTGCCAGCAGCTTGTTTGATGCGGTTGGTGAGCAGTTCTTC	CASSLFDAVGEQFF
TRBV19	TRBD2	NA	15	TRBJ2-5	TGTGCCAGTTCCCCCCCTGGCGGGAGTAGGGAGACCCAGTACTTC	CASSPPGGSRETQYF
TRBV4-2	NA	NA	18	TRBJ1-2	TGTGCCAGCAGCCCTTCAGAGGACTCCTTTCCTTTACGCTATGGCTACACCTTC	CASSPSEDSFPLRYGYTF
TRBV14	TRBD1	NA	17	TRBJ2-2	TGTGCCAGCAGCCCCAACCTCGGACAGGGAGGAACCGGGGAGCTGTTTTTT	CASSPNLGQGGTGELFF
TRBV5-5	NA	NA	13	TRBJ1-2	TGTGCCAGCAGCTTACGGGGAGACTATGGCTACACCTTC	CASSLRGDYGYTF
TRBV4-1	TRBD1	NA	16	TRBJ1-2	TGCGCCAGCAGCCCGCCGGGACAGGGGGTTTCTCATGGCTACACCTTC	CASSPPGQGVSHGYTF
TRBV18	TRBD1	once	16	TRBJ1-3	TGTGCCAGCTCACCGGACAGGGGGTCCCCCGGAAACACCATATATTTT	CASSPDRGSPGNTIYF
TRBV24-1	NA	NA	14	TRBJ1-1	TGTGCCACCAGTGGTCGGGGGATGAACACTGAAGCTTTCTTT	CATSGRGMNTEAFF
TRBV2	NA	NA	14	TRBJ2-3	TGTGCCAGCAACGTGGGCGGGGACACAGATACGCAGTATTTT	CASNVGGDTDTQYF
TRBV15	TRBD1	once	16	TRBJ2-1	TGTGCCACCAGCAGCGACAGGGGGGAATCCTACAATGAGCAGTTCTTC	CATSSDRGESYNEQFF
TRBV7-9	NA	NA	12	TRBJ2-1	TGTGCCAGCGAGACAGCTTACAATGAGCAGTTCTTC	CASETAYNEQFF
TRBV9	NA	NA	15	TRBJ1-1	TGTGCCAGCAGCGTAGTGGTGACACCTAACACTGAAGCTTTCTTT	CASSVVVTPNTEAFF
TRBV28	NA	NA	16	TRBJ2-1	TGTGCCAGCAGCCCGGCGTCCACAGGGTTTAAGAATGAGCAGTTCTTC	CASSPASTGFKNEQFF
TRBV6-1	NA	NA	13	TRBJ2-5	TGTGCCAGCAGTGAGCAGGGTTGGGAGACCCAGTACTTC	CASSEQGWETQYF
TRBV28	TRBD1	NA	14	TRBJ2-7	TGTGCCAGCAGACCCGCAGGGGGATCCTACGAGCAGTACTTC	CASRPAGGSYEQYF
TRBV5-5	NA	NA	14	TRBJ1-6	TGTGCCAGCTCGACCAGGACAGCCAATTCACCCCTCCACTTT	CASSTRTANSPLHF
TRBV9	NA	NA	12	TRBJ2-2	TGTGCCAGCAAGGACTCCACCGGGGAGCTGTTTTTT	CASKDSTGELFF